This T cell receptor beta chain comes out of a study of type 1 and type 2 diabetes patients. The overall study: Magnetic bead positive selection isolated CD4+ or CD8+ T cells from PBMCs.

Study outcomes and limitations: Age and gender were not matched between study groups.

This clonotype was seen many times. The target antigen is unknown. Amplification started from genomic DNA. Multiplex PCR with 30 forward and 13 reverse primers amplified the TCR beta CDR3. TCRdb recomputed calls from the multiplex PCR reads with MiXCR, one row per CDR3 protein. The data show 280,000 or so distinct CDR3 sequences, roughly 48% seen once. The CDR3 spans 13 residues. V gave up 10 bases and J gave up 9 bases; unmatched junction bases: 8. Germline V gives CDR1 SNHLY, CDR2 FYNNEI. This receptor was taken from a man aged 18-30 years with type 2 diabetes. Sequences were obtained from peripheral blood mononuclear cells (PBMCs). The chain couples TRBV2 to TRBJ1-6; 8 positions agree with TRBD1. The CDR3 DNA follows: TGTGCCATTGGACAGGGTTGGACTTCACCCCTCCACTTT. Translating it yields CAIGQGWTSPLHF.